The present T cell receptor beta chain was sequenced within a study of OX40 agonist ivuxolimab in advanced cancers. Whole-study context: Of mixed ages from about 20 to 80 and averaging approximately 60 years, the group was around 78% male. Patients with prior anti-PD-1, anti-PD-L1 or anti-CTLA-4 therapy were eligible; about 40% had some. Three patients responded partially, comprising one with hepatocellular carcinoma and two with cutaneous melanoma.

Details on this clone: Its specificity is not known.

This CDR3 spans 13 amino acids. Between the trimmed V and J ends, which lost 2 bases and 5 bases, there was a span of 10 bases. Germline-derived CDR1 and CDR2 are SGHRS and YFSETQ. Broader study findings: The authors did not determine the antigen specificity of the expanded peripheral T cells.

Libraries were prepared by immunoSEQ multiplex PCR; TCRdb keeps only in-frame clonotypes and omits some of them. The sample shows some 70,000 clones, around 81% of them seen only once. Sequences were derived from CD4+ or CD8+ T cells sorted from blood, sampled in a trial of the OX40 agonist ivuxolimab. The rearrangement joins TRBV5-1 to TRBJ2-5; D unclear. The source of this sequence is an adult with an advanced solid tumor such as melanoma, head and neck, liver or kidney cancer. CDR3 in amino acids: CASSFPGGETQYF. In DNA, the CDR3 is TGCGCCAGCAGCTTTCCAGGTGGGGAGACCCAGTACTTC.